This T cell receptor (beta chain) came from a study of blood T cell repertoires in COVID-19. At the level of the study: COVID-19 samples, acute and convalescent, were from the United States, Italy and Spain.

This CDR3 spans 14 amino acids. The germline V gene has CDR1 KGHSH and CDR2 LQKENI. Trimming took 2 bases from V and 5 from J; bases not matched to a gene: 5. The repertoire was sequenced with immunoSEQ multiplex PCR; TCRdb's copy has only in-frame clones and lacks some. The sample yields 200,000 to 250,000 clones, about 86% seen once. The chain combines TRBV18 with TRBJ2-5; 7 bases match TRBD1. This TCR was recovered from a middle-aged woman with acute COVID-19. Sequences were obtained from PBMCs or T cells enriched from blood (not recorded which). In DNA, the CDR3 is TGTGCCAGCTCACCAAGGACAGGCAGGGAGACCCAGTACTTC. Translated, it gives CASSPRTGRETQYF.